Shown below are 9 T cell receptor beta chains from a single sample sequenced in a study of cytomegalovirus exposure and HLA in healthy donors. The PCR was carried out with 60 Vbeta primers and 13 Jbeta primers. Method: immunoSEQ multiplex PCR; TCRdb's copy keeps in-frame clones and lacks some. The sample lists approximately 150,000 clones, approximately 81% occurring once. Sample: PBMCs. Receptors were obtained from a man aged 30-40 years in good health and CMV-seropositive.

This chain links TRBV10-3 with TRBJ1-1; weak D call: TRBD1 (5 bases). CDR3 length: 15 residues. V dropped 2 bases and J dropped 4 bases, with 14 bases sitting between them. The germline V gene has CDR1 ENHRY and CDR2 SYGVKD. This CDR3 is CAISELQVKGTEAFF. CDR3 bases: TGTGCCATCAGTGAGCTACAGGTTAAAGGCACTGAAGCTTTCTTT.

This chain links TRBV19 with TRBJ1-3, with D unresolved. This CDR3 comprises 15 residues. V lost 3 bases and J 0 bases, leaving 9 bases between the germline ends. Germline CDR1 LNHDA, CDR2 SQIVND (reference sequence). The CDR3 bases are TGTGCCAGTAGTATGTTCCGGGACTCTGGAAACACCATATATTTT. Its protein is CASSMFRDSGNTIYF. Combining the CDR3 with reference TRBV19 and TRBJ1-3 gives the whole variable domain DGGITQSPKYLFRKEGQNVTLSCEQNLNHDAMYWYRQDPGQGLRLIYYSQIVNDFQKGDIAEGYSVSREKKESFPLTVTSAQKNPTAFYLCASSMFRDSGNTIYFGEGSWLTVV.

This clone was recorded once. The chain employs TRBV5-1 and TRBJ1-2, with TRBD1 matching 7 bases. Trimming took 3 bases from V and 6 from J; bases not matched to a gene: 8. This CDR3 is 14 amino acids long. Germline-derived CDR1 and CDR2 are SGHRS and YFSETQ. CDR3 DNA sequence: TGCGCCAGCAGCTCCAGGACAGGAATTGATGGCTACACCTTC. Translation gives CASSSRTGIDGYTF.

In its sample, this clone was seen once. This sequence joins TRBV6-1 and TRBJ1-2, with 7 bases matching TRBD1. The V and J ends lost 7 bases and 0 bases, in that order; junction bases with no gene match: 5. In germline, CDR1 is MNHNS, CDR2 SASEGT. The CDR3 totals 14 residues. CDR3 DNA: TGTGCCAGCATCCGGGACAGAGCTAACTATGGCTACACCTTC. Translated, it gives CASIRDRANYGYTF.

The chain links TRBV11-3 to TRBJ2-1; 7 bases agree with TRBD2. This CDR3 region has 16 residues. The V segment lost 5 bases and the J segment 2 bases; nucleotides outside the gene matches: 9. The germline gives CDR1 SGHNT, CDR2 YENEEA. In DNA, the CDR3 is TGTGCCAGCAGCCCCCCTCGCGGGAGAACCTACAATGAGCAGTTCTTC. This gives the protein CASSPPRGRTYNEQFF. The full variable domain, in which reference TRBV11-3 and TRBJ2-1 provide the parts outside the CDR3, is EAGVVQSPRYKIIEKKQPVAFWCNPISGHNTLYWYLQNLGQGPELLIRYENEEAVDDSQLPKDRFSAERLKGVDSTLKIQPAELGDSAVYLCASSPPRGRTYNEQFFGPGTRLTVL.

The chain combines TRBV5-1 with TRBJ2-1, with D possibly TRBD1 on 6 matching bases. Trimming pared 4 bases from V and 5 bases from J, leaving 22 bases between. The CDR3 extends over 17 amino acids. CDR1 and CDR2 (germline): SGHRS, YFSETQ. The chain's CDR3 is CASSLNPGQGRNNEQFF. In DNA, the CDR3 is TGCGCCAGCAGCCTAAACCCCGGGCAGGGGAGAAACAATGAGCAGTTCTTC.

The genes are TRBV7-9 and TRBJ2-7; TRBD1 matches 7 bases. Per the germline V gene, CDR1 is SEHNR and CDR2 is FQNEAQ (reference sequence). V shed 3 bases, J shed 4 bases, and the junction held 3 bases outside the gene matches. The CDR3 loop spans 13 amino acids. CDR3 nucleotides: TGTGCCAGCAGCTTCCGGACAGGATACGAGCAGTACTTC. Its protein is CASSFRTGYEQYF.

V is TRBV28 and J is TRBJ2-3; TRBD2 matches 9 bases. This CDR3 comprises 16 residues. Trimming at V came to 1 base and at J to 4 bases, leaving 6 bases not matched to a gene. CDR1 and CDR2 from the germline V gene are MDHEN and SYDVKM. CDR3 sequence (DNA): TGTGCCAGCAGTTTATATGGTAGCGGGAGCCCAGATACGCAGTATTTT. This translates into CASSLYGSGSPDTQYF.

The V gene is TRBV6-1, the J gene TRBJ2-7; 13 nucleotides agree with TRBD2. Looked up from germline, CDR1 is MNHNS and CDR2 is SASEGT. With V trimmed by 3 bases and J by 1 base, 3 bases remained unmatched. The CDR3 covers 16 residues. CDR3 in DNA: TGTGCCAGCAGTGACCCGGGACTAGCGGGGTCCTACGAGCAGTACGTC. Protein product: CASSDPGLAGSYEQYV.